The next 31 T cell receptor beta chains were all read from a single sample in a study of beta chain features in type 1 diabetes (dated by TCRdb to the late 2010s). Broad study findings and their caveats: A moderate but significant shortening of TCRB CDR3 length was observed in type 1 diabetes patients in all four CD4+ subsets.

The receptor library was made with the immunoSEQ multiplex PCR assay. The entire isolated RNA was reverse transcribed using the High Capacity cDNA Reverse Transcription Kit, and thus expressed TCRB transcripts were sequenced. TCRdb obtained this table from immuneACCESS and retained in-frame rearrangements with V and J assigned. These tables miss some clones; where compared with another copy, unresolved V genes account for less than half of the shortfall, and the remainder is unexplained. Across this sample there are 40,000 to 45,000 clones, with 66% seen only once. The ten largest account for roughly 2.1% of the sample. These receptors' targets are unknown. Source material: Tregs from blood. The sample's cell subset or site label is to be understood as: regulatory CD4+ T cells. These receptors all stem from a young woman with type 1 diabetes.

The chain recombines TRBV10-3 with TRBJ2-7; D is unclear. The CDR3 loop spans 12 amino acids. CDR1 and CDR2 (germline): ENHRY, SYGVKD. V was cut by 10 bases and J by 1 base, with 11 bases left in between. The chain's CDR3 is CATDPGSYEQYF. The CDR3 DNA sequence: TGTGCCACCGACCCCGGGTCCTACGAGCAGTACTTC.

The sample holds a few counts of this clone. The rearrangement uses TRBV7-9 and TRBJ2-5; the match to TRBD1 covers 8 bases. The closer fit of TRBJ2-7 to the DNA end suggests the J call may be wrong. The CDR3 is 13 amino acids. CDR1 SEHNR and CDR2 FQNEAQ come from the germline V gene (reference sequence). CDR3 bases: TGTGCCAGCAGCTTACAGGGGGCGTACGAGCAGTACTTC. Protein sequence: CASSLQGAYEQYF.

This clone has just one count. The chain couples TRBV20-1 to TRBJ2-7, with D hard to call. CDR1 is DFQATT and CDR2 is SNEGSKA in the germline V gene (reference sequence). The CDR3 is made up of 11 amino acids. V was shortened by 2 bases and J by 2 bases, with 4 bases between the two germline ends. CDR3 sequence: CSARSAYEQYF. The CDR3 DNA follows: TGCAGTGCTAGATCGGCCTACGAGCAGTACTTC.

V and J are TRBV6-5 and TRBJ2-3; 9 nucleotides agree with TRBD2. CDR3 size: 15 residues. V was clipped by 4 bases and J by 1 base; unmatched bases: 3. Germline CDR1 reads MNHEY; CDR2 reads SVGAGI. The CDR3 DNA sequence: TGTGCCAGCAGTTCCCGACTAGCGGGCACAGATACGCAGTATTTT. Encoded protein: CASSSRLAGTDTQYF.

In its sample, this clone was seen a few times. The J gene is TRBJ2-5, the V gene TRBV7-6; D is possibly TRBD2 (6 bases). This CDR3 is 13 amino acids long. Trimming stripped 5 bases from V and 11 bases from J, with 18 bases between. Germline-derived CDR1 and CDR2 are SGHVS and FNYEAQ. CDR3 sequence (DNA): TGTGCCAGCAGCCCGTTGCCGACGGCGGGGCAGTACTTC. Amino acids: CASSPLPTAGQYF.

This clone was detected a few times. The rearrangement joins TRBV19 to TRBJ1-1, with no clear D. Germline assignment: CDR1 LNHDA and CDR2 SQIVND (reference sequence). Trimming took off 7 bases at V and 7 bases at J, with 16 bases between the two ends. The CDR3 length is 13 residues. The CDR3, as DNA: TGTGCCAGTATGGCAGGTGGCGAAGGTGAAGCTTTCTTT. Protein product: CASMAGGEGEAFF.

This chain links TRBV18 with TRBJ1-2; D possibly corresponds to TRBD1 (5 bases). Germline CDR1 is KGHSH and CDR2 is LQKENI. The CDR3 totals 14 residues. V gave up 3 bases and J gave up 8 bases, with 16 bases separating them. The CDR3 bases are TGTGCCAGCTCACCGCCAAATCGGAGGGGCGGCTACACCTTC. Translating it yields CASSPPNRRGGYTF.

This chain links TRBV29-1 with TRBJ2-1, with 8 bases identical to TRBD2. Per the germline V gene, CDR1 is SQVTM and CDR2 is ANQGSEA. V lost 3 bases, J lost 0 bases, and 10 bases stayed unmatched. The CDR3 covers 17 residues. The CDR3 region has the DNA TGCAGCGTTGAGGTTGGGCTAGCGGGCTCCTCCTACAATGAGCAGTTCTTC. The encoded protein is CSVEVGLAGSSYNEQFF.

The V and J genes are TRBV4-3 and TRBJ2-5; tentative D call: TRBD1 (6 bases). Per the germline V gene, CDR1 is LGHNA and CDR2 is YSLEER. V dropped 2 bases and J dropped 3 bases, with 13 bases sitting between them. This CDR3 has 15 amino acids. The CDR3 loop is CASSQLGQREETQYF. In nucleotides, the CDR3 is TGCGCCAGCAGCCAACTTGGACAGAGGGAAGAGACCCAGTACTTC.

The rearrangement links TRBV5-4 to TRBJ2-1; possibly TRBD2 for D (6 bases). The CDR3 covers 16 residues. The germline V and J ends were trimmed by 2 bases and 8 bases, with 20 bases remaining between them. Germline lookup yields CDR1 SGHNT and CDR2 YYREEE (reference sequence). The CDR3: CASSFGLLRSVYEQFF. CDR3 DNA: TGTGCCAGCAGCTTCGGACTACTCCGGTCAGTCTATGAGCAGTTCTTC.

The rearrangement links TRBV4-1 to TRBJ2-7; D not certain. CDR1 and CDR2 from the germline V gene are MGHRA and YSYEKL. The CDR3 length is 15 residues. Trimming left V 4 bases short and J 2 bases short, with 15 bases between. CDR3 sequence reads: CASSPVLRKPYEQYF. The CDR3, as DNA: TGCGCCAGCAGCCCCGTCCTGAGAAAACCCTACGAGCAGTACTTC.

The gene calls are TRBV5-6 and TRBJ1-2; TRBD1 matches 10 bases. With V trimmed by 4 bases and J by 7 bases, 7 bases remained unmatched. The germline V gene encodes CDR1 SGHDT and CDR2 YYEEEE. CDR3 length: 14 residues. CDR3 loop: CASSIRQGASGYTF. The CDR3 nucleotides are TGTGCCAGCAGCATTAGACAGGGGGCCTCTGGCTACACCTTC.

V and J are TRBV5-1 and TRBJ1-3, with D possibly being TRBD1 (5 bases). The germline CDR1 and CDR2 sequences are SGHRS and YFSETQ. Trimming removed 6 bases at V and 0 bases at J, with 13 bases between. The CDR3 is 15 amino acids. CDR3 sequence reads: CASTWAGGSGNTIYF. For the CDR3, the DNA is TGCGCCAGCACTTGGGCCGGGGGCTCTGGAAACACCATATATTTT.

The genes are TRBV5-1 and TRBJ2-5; D possibly corresponds to TRBD1 (6 bases). CDR3 size: 11 residues. Germline CDR1 is SGHRS and CDR2 is YFSETQ. Trimming took 5 bases from V and 4 from J, leaving 6 bases between them. The CDR3 coding sequence is TGCGCCAGCAGACAGGGAGAGACCCAGTACTTC. Residues: CASRQGETQYF. The complete variable domain, with remaining parts taken from reference TRBV5-1 and TRBJ2-5, reads KAGVTQTPRYLIKTRGQQVTLSCSPISGHRSVSWYQQTPGQGLQFLFEYFSETQRNKGNFPGRFSGRQFSNSRSEMNVSTLELGDSALYLCASRQGETQYFGPGTRLLVL.

The chain joins TRBV7-2 to TRBJ1-1; D is unresolved. Germline V gene sequence: CDR1 SGHTA, CDR2 FQGNSA. V was shortened by 1 base and J by 7 bases, with 16 bases between the two germline ends. The CDR3 runs 15 residues. The CDR3 DNA sequence: TGTGCCAGCAGCTTAGGCGCCCGGGTCCGGCTTGAAGCTTTCTTT. Encoded protein: CASSLGARVRLEAFF.

This chain uses TRBV21-1 with TRBJ1-4. TRBV21-1 is a pseudogene locus. This CDR3 comprises 13 residues. The CDR3 loop is CASSGLIVGKLFF. CDR3 bases: TGTGCCAGCAGTGGACTTATCGTTGGAAAACTGTTTTTT.

CDR3 nucleotide sequence: TGTGCCAGCAGCTTTGGACTACAACAAGAGACCCAGTACTTC. This sequence encodes CASSFGLQQETQYF. This chain joins TRBV9 and TRBJ2-5; D is perhaps TRBD2 (6 bases). The CDR3 spans 14 residues. Between the trimmed V and J ends, which lost 4 bases and 2 bases, there was a span of 12 bases. Per the germline V gene, CDR1 is SGDLS and CDR2 is YYNGEE.

The CDR3 sequence is CASSPRGDSEQYF. The DNA for the CDR3 is TGCGCCAGCTCCCCACGGGGGGATAGCGAGCAGTACTTC. V gene TRBV5-1 combines with J gene TRBJ2-7, with TRBD2 identical over 7 bases. V was clipped by 7 bases and J by 6 bases; unmatched bases: 10. The CDR3 runs 13 residues. The V gene's germline CDR1 is SGHRS and CDR2 YFSETQ.

This clone was found a few times. The rearrangement uses TRBV19 and TRBJ2-3; D uncertain. The CDR3 consists of 15 residues. From germline, CDR1 is LNHDA and CDR2 SQIVND (reference sequence). Between the trimmed V and J ends, which lost 5 bases and 0 bases, there was a span of 12 bases. CDR3: CASSPRAESTDTQYF. As DNA, the CDR3 is TGTGCCAGTAGTCCCCGCGCGGAGAGCACAGATACGCAGTATTTT.

V usage is TRBV5-4 and J usage is TRBJ2-7, with 14 bases lining up with TRBD2. CDR1 SGHNT and CDR2 YYREEE come from the germline V gene (reference sequence). CDR3 length: 17 residues. V shed 5 bases and J 6 bases; nucleotides not matched to a gene: 13. CDR3 region: CASSSGTSGSWGSEQYF. The CDR3 DNA reads as TGTGCCAGCAGTTCCGGGACTAGCGGGAGTTGGGGGAGCGAGCAGTACTTC.

The genes are TRBV30 and TRBJ2-7; TRBD2 matches at 8 bases. The CDR3 runs to 14 residues. Germline CDR1 reads GTSNPN; CDR2 reads SVGIG (reference sequence). V lost 1 base and J lost 7; bases outside the gene matches: 9. The CDR3 protein is CAWSGLAWSSEQYF. The CDR3 bases are TGTGCCTGGAGTGGACTAGCGTGGAGTTCGGAGCAGTACTTC.

The gene calls are TRBV5-1 and TRBJ1-5, with 7 bases lining up with TRBD1. The junction had 4 bases not matched to a gene; V was cut back by 0 bases and J by 1 base. CDR1 is SGHRS, CDR2 YFSETQ, per germline. The CDR3 has 16 amino acids. The CDR3 here is CASSLGDRASNQPQHF. The DNA for the CDR3 is TGCGCCAGCAGCTTGGGAGACAGGGCCAGCAATCAGCCCCAGCATTTT.

This clone occurred a few times. The gene calls are TRBV9 and TRBJ2-3, with a weak D call TRBD2 (5 bases). The CDR3 length is 11 residues. The V gene's germline CDR1 is SGDLS and CDR2 YYNGEE. Trimming shortened V by 3 bases and J by 14 bases, and 13 bases separated the two germline ends. CDR3 sequence reads: CASSAEDVPYF. The CDR3 coding sequence is TGTGCCAGCAGCGCGGAGGACGTCCCGTATTTT.

The chain couples TRBV19 to TRBJ2-1, with 10 bases fitting TRBD2. The CDR3 consists of 17 residues. V shed 4 bases, J shed 3 bases, and the junction held 9 bases outside the gene matches. The germline V gene encodes CDR1 LNHDA and CDR2 SQIVND (reference sequence). CDR3 DNA sequence: TGTGCCAGTAGTAGCGCCACTAGCGGGAACGGCTACAATGAGCAGTTCTTC. Residues: CASSSATSGNGYNEQFF.

The chain has TRBV4-2 and TRBJ1-4, with 8 bases lining up with TRBD1. Germline CDR1 and CDR2: LGHNA and YNFKEQ. With 4 bases clipped from V and 8 bases from J, the junction kept 9 bases outside the gene matches. There are 15 residues in the CDR3. CDR3 in amino acids: CASSRPGTGDEKLFF. In nucleotides, the CDR3 is TGTGCCAGCAGCCGCCCCGGGACAGGTGACGAAAAACTGTTTTTT.

The V and J genes are TRBV7-2 and TRBJ2-7, with D possibly being TRBD1 (5 bases). CDR1 and CDR2 (germline): SGHTA, FQGNSA. V was trimmed by 4 bases and J by 5 bases, leaving 12 bases between them. This CDR3 region has 13 residues. In nucleotides, the CDR3 is TGTGCCAGCAGCTATGGGTACAGGAACGAGCAGTACTTC. Translation: CASSYGYRNEQYF.

The V and J genes are TRBV7-2 and TRBJ2-5; 15 bases match TRBD2. The CDR3 covers 15 residues. The ends lost 6 bases at V and 7 bases at J; junction bases unmatched: 6. Germline V CDR1 and CDR2: SGHTA, FQGNSA. The CDR3 reads CASRRTSGGAPTQYF. CDR3 nucleotides: TGTGCCAGCAGAAGGACTAGCGGGGGGGCCCCGACCCAGTACTTC.

The V and J genes are TRBV29-1 and TRBJ2-7; 12 nucleotides match TRBD2. From germline, CDR1 is SQVTM and CDR2 ANQGSEA. V was pared by 7 bases and J by 5 bases, with 6 bases of the junction left unmatched. The CDR3 length is 13 residues. The DNA of the CDR3 is TGCAGCGCTTCGACTAGCGGGAGCAACGAGCAGTACTTC. Encoded protein: CSASTSGSNEQYF.

This clone was counted a single time. The chain carries TRBV7-6 and TRBJ1-1; TRBD1 is a possible D gene (5 bases). This CDR3 spans 15 amino acids. Germline-derived CDR1 and CDR2 are SGHVS and FNYEAQ. V shed 2 bases and J shed 0 bases, with 10 bases lying between them. The CDR3 DNA sequence: TGTGCCAGCAGCTTACTAGGGGCCATGAACACTGAAGCTTTCTTT. Amino acids: CASSLLGAMNTEAFF.

The chain is built from TRBV27 and TRBJ2-2; D remains unclear. The germline gives CDR1 MNHEY, CDR2 SMNVEV (reference sequence). The CDR3 sequence is 11 residues long. V was pared by 10 bases and J by 9 bases, with 12 bases between. CDR3 loop: CANMLPRELFF. CDR3 sequence (DNA): TGTGCCAACATGCTTCCTCGGGAGCTGTTTTTT.

A few counts support this clone. This rearrangement joins TRBV18 to TRBJ2-5; D unresolved. V was pared by 3 bases and J by 1 base, with 9 bases between. The germline gives CDR1 KGHSH, CDR2 LQKENI. The CDR3 totals 14 residues. CDR3 residues: CASSPQASQETQYF. The DNA of the CDR3 is TGTGCCAGCTCACCTCAGGCGTCCCAAGAGACCCAGTACTTC.